This T cell receptor (beta chain) stems from a study of cytomegalovirus exposure and HLA in healthy donors. In the study overall: Caucasian-associated ancestry cluster membership applied to under 85% of some 400 genotyped donors. Whole-study findings and limits: Most CMV-associated TCR beta chains were later found to appear HLA-restricted. Reportedly, diagnosis of cytomegalovirus status by the classifier showed high specificity and sensitivity.

The V end was cut by 6 bases, the J end by 6 bases, with 6 bases between. The CDR3 covers 11 residues. Germline V gene sequence: CDR1 SNHLY, CDR2 FYNNEI. It was with 60 Vbeta and 13 Jbeta primers that the PCR ran. Using immunoSEQ multiplex PCR, the repertoire was profiled, and TCRdb retains in-frame clones only, with some absent. The data show about 92,000 clones, roughly 70% seen once. Concerning this clone: Its antigen is unknown.

This receptor was taken from a man aged 45-65 years in good health and CMV-seronegative. The chain employs TRBV2 and TRBJ2-1; D is undetermined. The sequencing input was PBMCs. The CDR3 here is CASRSPNEQFF. CDR3 in DNA: TGTGCCAGCAGGAGCCCCAATGAGCAGTTCTTC.